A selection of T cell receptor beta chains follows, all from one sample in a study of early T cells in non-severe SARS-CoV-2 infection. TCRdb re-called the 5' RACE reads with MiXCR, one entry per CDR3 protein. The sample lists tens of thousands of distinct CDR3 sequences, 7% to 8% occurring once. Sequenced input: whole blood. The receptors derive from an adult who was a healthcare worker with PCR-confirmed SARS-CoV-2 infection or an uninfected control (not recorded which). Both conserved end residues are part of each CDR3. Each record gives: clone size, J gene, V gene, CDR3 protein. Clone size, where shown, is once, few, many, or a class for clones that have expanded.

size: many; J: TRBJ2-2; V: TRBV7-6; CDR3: CASSLWELDTGELFF
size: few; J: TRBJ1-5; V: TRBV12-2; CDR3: CASRLRQENQPQHF
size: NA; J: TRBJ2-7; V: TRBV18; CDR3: CASSPPDRATPYEQYF
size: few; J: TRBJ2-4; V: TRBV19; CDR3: CASTPLGSSGAKNIQYF
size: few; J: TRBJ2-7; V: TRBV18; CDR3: CASPGSGGPSASGNYEQYF
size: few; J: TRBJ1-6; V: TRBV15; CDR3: CATSRERGNSPLHF
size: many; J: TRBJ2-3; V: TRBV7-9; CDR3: CASRIRDSEYF
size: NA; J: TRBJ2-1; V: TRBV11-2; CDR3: CASRAGTSGMHEQFF
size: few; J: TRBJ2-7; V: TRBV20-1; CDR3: CSASTGGWYEQYF
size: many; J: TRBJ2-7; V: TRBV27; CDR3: CASSLSAPYEQYF
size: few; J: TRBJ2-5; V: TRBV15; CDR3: CATSRGLAEEETQYF
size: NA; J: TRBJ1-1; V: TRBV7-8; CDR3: CASSLGRWGTEAFF
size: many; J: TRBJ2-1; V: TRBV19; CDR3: CASRQTGQGSGNEQFF
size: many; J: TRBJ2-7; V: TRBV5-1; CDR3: CTSSSGSEQYF
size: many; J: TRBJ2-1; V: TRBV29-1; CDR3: CSAWTSGRRNEQFF
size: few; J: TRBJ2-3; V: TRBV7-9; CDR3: CASSLAPPPPPDTQYF
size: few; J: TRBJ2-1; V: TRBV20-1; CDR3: CSALDPGFSDNEQFF